This TCR beta chain was profiled in a study of control samples from healthy donors and cancer patients. V lost 5 bases, J lost 1 base, and 11 bases lay in between. CDR3 length equals 14 residues. Per the germline V gene, CDR1 is MNHEY and CDR2 is SVGAGI. The data were produced by immunoSEQ multiplex PCR, yet TCRdb's version contains in-frame clones alone and is incomplete. Of about 220,000 clones detected, about 93% appear once; the ten largest clones hold approximately 1.4%. Sequenced sample: blood. This rearrangement joins TRBV6-5 to TRBJ1-1, with D maybe TRBD1 (5 bases). This clonotype was obtained from a man in his fifties or sixties in good health. The CDR3 loop reads CASSQLGGNTEAFF. In DNA form, the CDR3 reads TGTGCCAGCAGTCAGCTCGGGGGGAACACTGAAGCTTTCTTT.